This T cell receptor (beta chain) is from a study of technical replicates of blood from a handful of donors. The table came from immunoSEQ multiplex PCR; TCRdb's copy has only in-frame clones and leaves some out. This sample carries tens of thousands of clones, about 87% of them seen once, and the ten largest clones take around 5.5%. The CDR3 is 13 amino acids. From germline, CDR1 is LNHNV and CDR2 YYDKDF (reference sequence). Trimming removed 1 base from V and 8 bases from J, with 8 bases in between. The chain carries TRBV15 and TRBJ1-4, with D hard to call. The source of this sequence is a human donor in good health. Some clones in this sample may be carry-over from other donors' samples. Sample: PBMCs. CDR3 coding DNA: TGTGCCACCAGCAGAGGCGGGCCGGAAAAACTGTTTTTT. Protein sequence: CATSRGGPEKLFF.